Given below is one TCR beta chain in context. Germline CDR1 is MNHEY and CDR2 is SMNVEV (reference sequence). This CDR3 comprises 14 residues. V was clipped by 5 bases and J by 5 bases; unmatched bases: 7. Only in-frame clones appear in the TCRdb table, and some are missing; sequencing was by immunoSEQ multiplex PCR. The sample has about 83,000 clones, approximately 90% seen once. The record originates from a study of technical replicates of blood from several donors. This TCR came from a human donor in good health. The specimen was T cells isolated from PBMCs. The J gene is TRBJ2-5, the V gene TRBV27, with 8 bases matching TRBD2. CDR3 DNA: TGTGCCAGCAGTCCCTGGACTAGCTTGGAGACCCAGTACTTC. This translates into CASSPWTSLETQYF.